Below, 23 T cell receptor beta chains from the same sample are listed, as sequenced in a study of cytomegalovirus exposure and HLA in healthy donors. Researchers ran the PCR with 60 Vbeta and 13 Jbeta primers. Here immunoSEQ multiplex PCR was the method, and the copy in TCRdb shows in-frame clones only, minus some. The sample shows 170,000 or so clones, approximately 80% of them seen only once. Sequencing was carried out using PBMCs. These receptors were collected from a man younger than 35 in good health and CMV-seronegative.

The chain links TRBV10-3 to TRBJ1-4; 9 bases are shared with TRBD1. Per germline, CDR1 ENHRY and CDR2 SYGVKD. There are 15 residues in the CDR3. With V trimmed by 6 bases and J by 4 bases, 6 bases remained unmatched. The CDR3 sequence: CAISTGGGGNEKLFF. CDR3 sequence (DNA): TGTGCCATCAGCACAGGGGGCGGCGGTAATGAAAAACTGTTTTTT.

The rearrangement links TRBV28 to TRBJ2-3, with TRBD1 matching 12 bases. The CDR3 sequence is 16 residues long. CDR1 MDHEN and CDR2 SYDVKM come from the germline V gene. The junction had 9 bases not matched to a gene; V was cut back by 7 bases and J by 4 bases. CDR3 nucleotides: TGTGCCAGCATGTACAGTGGGACAGGGGGCCCAGATACGCAGTATTTT. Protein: CASMYSGTGGPDTQYF.

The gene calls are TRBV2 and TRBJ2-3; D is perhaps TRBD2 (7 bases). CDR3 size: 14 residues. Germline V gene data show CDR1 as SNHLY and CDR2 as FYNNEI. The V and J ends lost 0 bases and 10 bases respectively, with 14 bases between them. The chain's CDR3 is CASSEAHREGAQYF. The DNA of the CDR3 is TGTGCCAGCAGTGAAGCGCACAGGGAGGGCGCGCAGTATTTT. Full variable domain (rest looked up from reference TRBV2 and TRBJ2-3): EPEVTQTPSHQVTQMGQEVILRCVPISNHLYFYWYRQILGQKVEFLVSFYNNEISEKSEIFDDQFSVERPDGSNFTLKIRSTKLEDSAMYFCASSEAHREGAQYFGPGTRLTVL.

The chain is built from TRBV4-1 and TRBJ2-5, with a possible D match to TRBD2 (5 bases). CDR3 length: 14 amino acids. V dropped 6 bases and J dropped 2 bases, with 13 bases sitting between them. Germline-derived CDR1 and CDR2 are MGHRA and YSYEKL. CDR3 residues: CASSYPGVQETQYF. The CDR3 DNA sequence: TGCGCCAGCAGTTATCCCGGGGTACAAGAGACCCAGTACTTC.

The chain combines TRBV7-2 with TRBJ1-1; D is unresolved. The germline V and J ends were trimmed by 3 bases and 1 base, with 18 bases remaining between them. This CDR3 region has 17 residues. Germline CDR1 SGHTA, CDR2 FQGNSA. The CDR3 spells CASSLGLDSSWNTEAFF. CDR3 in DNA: TGTGCCAGCAGCTTGGGGTTGGACTCCTCTTGGAACACTGAAGCTTTCTTT.

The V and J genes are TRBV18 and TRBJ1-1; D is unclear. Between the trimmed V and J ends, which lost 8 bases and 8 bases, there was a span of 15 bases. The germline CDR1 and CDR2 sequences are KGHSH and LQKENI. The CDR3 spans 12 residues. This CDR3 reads CASATSFGEAFF. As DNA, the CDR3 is TGTGCCAGCGCAACCTCATTCGGGGAAGCTTTCTTT.

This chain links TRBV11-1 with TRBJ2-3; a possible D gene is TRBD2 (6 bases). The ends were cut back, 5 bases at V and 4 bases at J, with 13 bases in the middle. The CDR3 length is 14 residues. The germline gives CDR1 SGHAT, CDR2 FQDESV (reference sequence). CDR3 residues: CASSGTGGSDTQYF. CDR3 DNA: TGTGCCAGCAGCGGGACTGGGGGGTCAGATACGCAGTATTTT.

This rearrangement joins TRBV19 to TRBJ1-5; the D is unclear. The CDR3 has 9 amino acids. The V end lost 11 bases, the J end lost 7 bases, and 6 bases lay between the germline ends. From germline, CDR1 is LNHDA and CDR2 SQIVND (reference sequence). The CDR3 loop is CASGQPQHF. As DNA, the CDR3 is TGTGCCTCGGGACAGCCCCAGCATTTT.

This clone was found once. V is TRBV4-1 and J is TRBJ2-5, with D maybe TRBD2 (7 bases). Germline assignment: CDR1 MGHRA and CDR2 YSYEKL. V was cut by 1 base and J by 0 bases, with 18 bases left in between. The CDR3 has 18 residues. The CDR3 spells CASSQVLLGGPDQETQYF. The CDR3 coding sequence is TGCGCCAGCAGCCAAGTCCTACTGGGGGGGCCGGACCAAGAGACCCAGTACTTC.

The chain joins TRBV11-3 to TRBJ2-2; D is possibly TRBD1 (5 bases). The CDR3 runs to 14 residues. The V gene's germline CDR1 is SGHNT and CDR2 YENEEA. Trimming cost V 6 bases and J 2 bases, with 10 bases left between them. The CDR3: CASSYRPNTGELFF. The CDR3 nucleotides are TGTGCCAGCAGTTACAGGCCAAACACCGGGGAGCTGTTTTTT.

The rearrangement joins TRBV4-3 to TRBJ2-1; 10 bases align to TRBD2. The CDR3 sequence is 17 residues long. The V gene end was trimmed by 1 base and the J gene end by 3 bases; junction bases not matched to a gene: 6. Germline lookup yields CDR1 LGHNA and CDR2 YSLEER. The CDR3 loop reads CASSQGSGRSRYNEQFF. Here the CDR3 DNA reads TGCGCCAGCAGCCAAGGTAGCGGGAGGTCGCGCTACAATGAGCAGTTCTTC.

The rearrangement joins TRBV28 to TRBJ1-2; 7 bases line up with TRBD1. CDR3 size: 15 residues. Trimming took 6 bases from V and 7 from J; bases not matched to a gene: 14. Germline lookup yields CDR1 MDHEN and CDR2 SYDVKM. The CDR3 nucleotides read TGTGCCAGCAGCTTCGAGGCAAGGGGGCGCCTTGGCTACACCTTC. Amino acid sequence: CASSFEARGRLGYTF.

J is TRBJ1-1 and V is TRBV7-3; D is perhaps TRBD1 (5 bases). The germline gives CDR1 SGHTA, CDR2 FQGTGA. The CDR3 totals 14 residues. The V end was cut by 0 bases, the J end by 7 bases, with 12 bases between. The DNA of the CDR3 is TGTGCCAGCAGCTTAACGTTCGGGGGAAATGAAGCTTTCTTT. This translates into CASSLTFGGNEAFF.

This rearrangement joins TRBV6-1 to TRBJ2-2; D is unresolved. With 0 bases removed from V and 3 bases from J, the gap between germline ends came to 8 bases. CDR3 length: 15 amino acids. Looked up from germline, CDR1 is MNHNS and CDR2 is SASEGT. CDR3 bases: TGTGCCAGCAGTGAAGCAACAACCTACACCGGGGAGCTGTTTTTT. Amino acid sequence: CASSEATTYTGELFF.

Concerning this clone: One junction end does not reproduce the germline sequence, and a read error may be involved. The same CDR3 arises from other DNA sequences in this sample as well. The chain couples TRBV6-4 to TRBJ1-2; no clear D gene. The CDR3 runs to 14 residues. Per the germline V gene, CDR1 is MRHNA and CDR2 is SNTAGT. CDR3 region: CASNIIPGSYGYTF. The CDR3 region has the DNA TGTGCTAGCAACATAATTCCCGGGAGCTATGGCTACACCTTC.

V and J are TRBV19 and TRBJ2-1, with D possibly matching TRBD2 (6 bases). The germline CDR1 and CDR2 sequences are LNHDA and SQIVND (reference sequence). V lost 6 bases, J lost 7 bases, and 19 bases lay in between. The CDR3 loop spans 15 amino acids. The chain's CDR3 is CASSITSFPKNEQFF. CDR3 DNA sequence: TGTGCCAGTAGCATTACTAGCTTTCCGAAAAATGAGCAGTTCTTC. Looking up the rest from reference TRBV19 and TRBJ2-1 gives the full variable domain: DGGITQSPKYLFRKEGQNVTLSCEQNLNHDAMYWYRQDPGQGLRLIYYSQIVNDFQKGDIAEGYSVSREKKESFPLTVTSAQKNPTAFYLCASSITSFPKNEQFFGPGTRLTVL.

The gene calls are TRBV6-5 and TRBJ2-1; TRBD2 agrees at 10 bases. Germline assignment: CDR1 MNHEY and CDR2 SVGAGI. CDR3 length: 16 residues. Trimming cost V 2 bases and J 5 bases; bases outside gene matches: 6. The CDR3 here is CASSYTLLAGHNEQFF. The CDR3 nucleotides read TGTGCCAGCAGTTACACCCTACTAGCGGGACACAATGAGCAGTTCTTC.

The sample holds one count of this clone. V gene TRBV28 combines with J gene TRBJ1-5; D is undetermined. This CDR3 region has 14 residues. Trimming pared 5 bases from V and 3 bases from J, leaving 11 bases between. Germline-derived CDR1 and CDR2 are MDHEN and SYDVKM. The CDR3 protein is CASSEDNPNQPQHF. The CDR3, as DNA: TGTGCCAGCAGTGAAGACAATCCCAATCAGCCCCAGCATTTT.

The CDR3 DNA sequence: TGTGCCAGTAGTGTGTCCGGGAGGCAGGGAGGGGAGCAGTTCTTC. It translates to CASSVSGRQGGEQFF. This chain links TRBV19 with TRBJ2-1; TRBD2 matches at 7 bases. Unmatched junction bases numbered 14, after V lost 5 bases and J lost 10 bases. CDR1 LNHDA and CDR2 SQIVND come from the germline V gene (reference sequence). This CDR3 is built from 15 residues.

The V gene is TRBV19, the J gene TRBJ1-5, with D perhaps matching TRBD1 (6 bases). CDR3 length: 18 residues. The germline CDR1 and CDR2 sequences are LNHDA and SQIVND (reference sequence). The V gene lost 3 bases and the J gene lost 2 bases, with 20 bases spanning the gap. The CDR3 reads CASSMGGGGGNGNQPQHF. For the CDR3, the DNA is TGTGCCAGTAGTATGGGGGGAGGGGGGGGCAATGGCAATCAGCCCCAGCATTTT.

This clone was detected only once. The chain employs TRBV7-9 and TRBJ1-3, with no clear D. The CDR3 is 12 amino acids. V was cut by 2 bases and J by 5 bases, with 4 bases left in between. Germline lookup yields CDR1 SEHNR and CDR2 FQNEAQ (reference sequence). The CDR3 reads CASSLPRNTIYF. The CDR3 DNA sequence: TGTGCCAGCAGCTTACCCAGAAACACCATATATTTT.

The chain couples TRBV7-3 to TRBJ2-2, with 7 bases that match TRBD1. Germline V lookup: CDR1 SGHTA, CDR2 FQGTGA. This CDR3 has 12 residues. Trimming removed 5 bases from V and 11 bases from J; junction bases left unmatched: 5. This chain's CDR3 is CASSVGGEELFF. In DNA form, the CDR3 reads TGTGCCAGCAGCGTAGGGGGCGAAGAGCTGTTTTTT.

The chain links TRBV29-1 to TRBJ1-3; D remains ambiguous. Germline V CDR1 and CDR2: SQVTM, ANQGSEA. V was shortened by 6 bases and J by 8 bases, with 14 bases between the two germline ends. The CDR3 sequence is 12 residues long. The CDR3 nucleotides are TGCAGCGTCCCCCTCCCCGGGGACACCATATATTTT. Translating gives CSVPLPGDTIYF.